These 30 T cell receptor beta chains came from one sample sequenced in a study of siplizumab effects on memory and regulatory T cells. Measured with immunoSEQ multiplex PCR; TCRdb has only the in-frame clones, and not every one. This sample has around 110,000 clones, with roughly 94% found just once. Material: non-Treg CD4+ T cells sorted from blood. These receptors all stem from a human donor in good health.

About this clone itself: Other DNA sequences in the sample encode the same CDR3. The CDR3 loop reads CASSLGLAGSTDTQYF. The CDR3 bases are TGCGCCAGCAGCTTGGGTCTAGCGGGGAGCACAGATACGCAGTATTTT. The chain carries TRBV5-1 and TRBJ2-3; 9 positions agree with TRBD2. This CDR3 contains 16 residues. From germline, CDR1 is SGHRS and CDR2 YFSETQ. Trimming took 0 bases from V and 0 from J; bases not matched to a gene: 2.

The rearrangement uses TRBV6-1 and TRBJ1-2; TRBD1 matches 7 bases. The V gene's germline CDR1 is MNHNS and CDR2 SASEGT. This CDR3 has 13 amino acids. V gave up 6 bases and J gave up 3 bases; unmatched junction bases: 4. The CDR3 region has the DNA TGTGCCAGCAGGGCAGGACAGGACTATGGCTACACCTTC. Translation gives CASRAGQDYGYTF.

The chain carries TRBV6-5 and TRBJ2-6, with D uncertain. V lost 1 base to trimming and J lost 8 bases, with 6 bases between them. The CDR3 is made up of 13 amino acids. In germline, CDR1 is MNHEY, CDR2 SVGAGI. CDR3 DNA sequence: TGTGCCAGCAGTTACTATGGCACCAACGTCCTGACTTTC. Translation gives CASSYYGTNVLTF.

This clone was recorded only once. The chain combines TRBV27 with TRBJ1-1; no reliable D call. The CDR3 is 14 residues long. Germline CDR1 and CDR2: MNHEY and SMNVEV (reference sequence). With 7 bases removed from V and 2 bases from J, the gap between germline ends came to 14 bases. The CDR3 region is CASTSANFNTEAFF. The CDR3 nucleotides are TGTGCCAGCACCTCCGCCAATTTTAACACTGAAGCTTTCTTT.

V is TRBV11-2 and J is TRBJ1-2; TRBD1 matches 8 bases. This CDR3 has 16 amino acids. Germline V gene sequence: CDR1 SGHAT, CDR2 FQNNGV. Trimming removed 2 bases from V and 8 bases from J; junction bases left unmatched: 13. CDR3 protein: CASSLNPGQGGDGYTF. CDR3 in DNA: TGTGCCAGCAGCTTAAACCCCGGACAGGGAGGGGACGGCTACACCTTC.

The chain carries TRBV15 and TRBJ2-3; D is uncertain. This CDR3 contains 15 residues. Trimming shortened V by 1 base and J by 1 base, and 9 bases separated the two germline ends. Germline CDR1 and CDR2: LNHNV and YYDKDF (reference sequence). CDR3 coding DNA: TGTGCCACCAGCAGAGGGACGACCGGCACAGATACGCAGTATTTT. This codes for CATSRGTTGTDTQYF.

The chain employs TRBV4-2 and TRBJ2-3, with 12 bases matching TRBD2. The V segment lost 1 base and the J segment 0 bases; nucleotides outside the gene matches: 14. CDR3 length: 21 amino acids. CDR1 LGHNA and CDR2 YNFKEQ come from the germline V gene. This chain's CDR3 is CASSQAMTSGGATSSTDTQYF. CDR3 in DNA: TGTGCCAGCAGCCAAGCCATGACTAGCGGGGGAGCTACCTCTAGCACAGATACGCAGTATTTT.

V gene TRBV18 combines with J gene TRBJ1-2; no clear D. The germline V gene has CDR1 KGHSH and CDR2 LQKENI. The CDR3 has 14 residues. Trimming removed 3 bases from V and 7 bases from J, with 15 bases in between. As DNA, the CDR3 is TGTGCCAGCTCACCTACCATACTGGTGTCTGGCTACACCTTC. Protein sequence: CASSPTILVSGYTF. Based on the CDR3 plus reference TRBV18 and TRBJ1-2, the full variable domain is NAGVMQNPRHLVRRRGQEARLRCSPMKGHSHVYWYRQLPEEGLKFMVYLQKENIIDESGMPKERFSAEFPKEGPSILRIQQVVRGDSAAYFCASSPTILVSGYTFGSGTRLTVV.

This clone was observed a single time. The chain combines TRBV4-1 with TRBJ2-5, with 8 bases identical to TRBD1. CDR1 and CDR2 from the germline V gene are MGHRA and YSYEKL. The V and J ends lost 1 base and 1 base, in that order; junction bases with no gene match: 2. The CDR3 length is 15 residues. In DNA, the CDR3 is TGCGCCAGCAGCCAAGTTGGGACAGGCCAAGAGACCCAGTACTTC. Translated: CASSQVGTGQETQYF.

The CDR3 spells CASSFVGGVETQYF. The CDR3 bases are TGTGCCAGCAGCTTTGTTGGGGGAGTAGAGACCCAGTACTTC. The chain combines TRBV11-2 with TRBJ2-5; D tentatively fits TRBD1 or TRBD2 (5 bases each). In germline, CDR1 is SGHAT, CDR2 FQNNGV. CDR3 length equals 14 residues. V lost 3 bases and J lost 4, with 12 bases in between.

The CDR3 sequence is CASSRPGNGNTEAFF. Here the CDR3 DNA reads TGTGCCAGCTCACGCCCAGGGAACGGAAACACTGAAGCTTTCTTT. V is TRBV18 and J is TRBJ1-1; TRBD1 is a possible D gene (5 bases). Looked up from germline, CDR1 is KGHSH and CDR2 is LQKENI. The CDR3 has 15 amino acids. Between the trimmed V and J ends, which lost 4 bases and 2 bases, there was a span of 14 bases.

The chain joins TRBV19 to TRBJ1-1, with TRBD1 matching 7 bases. CDR3 size: 15 residues. Germline V gene sequence: CDR1 LNHDA, CDR2 SQIVND (reference sequence). V was pared by 5 bases and J by 0 bases, with 6 bases of the junction left unmatched. The CDR3 loop is CASSPRTGLNTEAFF. The CDR3 bases are TGTGCCAGTAGTCCGCGGACAGGCTTGAACACTGAAGCTTTCTTT.

The V call is TRBV6-5, the J call TRBJ1-2; D possibly corresponds to TRBD1 (6 bases). V lost 10 bases to trimming and J lost 7 bases, with 22 bases between them. This CDR3 is built from 14 residues. CDR1 MNHEY and CDR2 SVGAGI come from the germline V gene. Written as DNA, the CDR3 is TGTGCCACCGAAAGGCCGGGACAAAGACTTGGCTACACCTTC. Protein: CATERPGQRLGYTF.

The chain has TRBV4-1 and TRBJ1-5; 9 nucleotides align to TRBD1. V shed 6 bases, J shed 0 bases, and the junction held 15 bases outside the gene matches. The CDR3 consists of 19 residues. Germline CDR1 is MGHRA and CDR2 is YSYEKL. CDR3 nucleotides: TGCGCCAGCAGACTAAGCCGGGACAGGGTCCTCTATAGCAATCAGCCCCAGCATTTT. Translation: CASRLSRDRVLYSNQPQHF.

This clone was detected once. As DNA, the CDR3 is TGTGCCAGCAGCTTACGCAGGGAGAATGAGCAGTTCTTC. Translating gives CASSLRRENEQFF. The genes are TRBV7-2 and TRBJ2-1, with D perhaps assigned TRBD1 or TRBD2 (5 bases each). Trimming left V 2 bases short and J 7 bases short, with 9 bases between. CDR1 SGHTA and CDR2 FQGNSA come from the germline V gene. The CDR3 loop spans 13 amino acids.

The rearrangement links TRBV25-1 to TRBJ1-5; D is uncertain. The CDR3 loop spans 12 amino acids. With 5 bases removed from V and 4 bases from J, the gap between germline ends came to 6 bases. Germline V gene sequence: CDR1 MGHDK, CDR2 SYGVNS. For the CDR3, the DNA is TGTGCCAGCAGTACCGTTAATCAGCCCCAGCATTTT. This sequence encodes CASSTVNQPQHF.

V usage is TRBV9 and J usage is TRBJ2-4; 7 bases agree with TRBD1. The CDR3 length is 16 residues. CDR1 SGDLS and CDR2 YYNGEE come from the germline V gene. Trimming removed 3 bases from V and 1 base from J; junction bases left unmatched: 7. In DNA, the CDR3 is TGTGCCAGCAGCGCGACTTGGGGACAGGCCAAAAACATTCAGTACTTC. It specifies CASSATWGQAKNIQYF. The whole variable domain, filled in from reference TRBV9 and TRBJ2-4, reads DSGVTQTPKHLITATGQRVTLRCSPRSGDLSVYWYQQSLDQGLQFLIQYYNGEERAKGNILERFSAQQFPDLHSELNLSSLELGDSALYFCASSATWGQAKNIQYFGAGTRLSVL.

This rearrangement joins TRBV7-2 to TRBJ2-3; 7 nucleotides align to TRBD2. Germline CDR1 reads SGHTA; CDR2 reads FQGNSA. The CDR3 length is 15 residues. Trimming at V came to 2 bases and at J to 4 bases, leaving 6 bases not matched to a gene. In nucleotides, the CDR3 is TGTGCCAGCAGCTTACAGCGGGGAAGCTCAGATACGCAGTATTTT. Protein product: CASSLQRGSSDTQYF.

The chain employs TRBV2 and TRBJ2-2; tentatively, D is TRBD2 (5 bases). V was clipped by 2 bases and J by 0 bases, with 7 bases between them. The CDR3 is made up of 15 amino acids. Germline V gene sequence: CDR1 SNHLY, CDR2 FYNNEI. The CDR3 DNA sequence: TGTGCCAGCAGTGAATGGACTTCGAACACCGGGGAGCTGTTTTTT. This sequence encodes CASSEWTSNTGELFF.

This clone was detected once. This chain joins TRBV19 and TRBJ1-1; D uncertain. The CDR3 consists of 15 residues. Trimming took off 1 base at V and 8 bases at J, with 17 bases between the two ends. CDR1 and CDR2 (germline): LNHDA, SQIVND (reference sequence). For the CDR3, the DNA is TGTGCCAGTAGTATAGTTGGAGACTTGCCGGCGGAAGCTTTCTTT. Protein: CASSIVGDLPAEAFF.

The chain recombines TRBV9 with TRBJ2-1, with D possibly matching TRBD1 (5 bases). From germline, CDR1 is SGDLS and CDR2 YYNGEE. The CDR3 has 17 amino acids. Trimming removed 4 bases at V and 0 bases at J, with 17 bases between. In nucleotides, the CDR3 is TGTGCCAGCAGCCCCCCGGTAGGACACAGCTCCTACAATGAGCAGTTCTTC. Encoded protein: CASSPPVGHSSYNEQFF.

V is TRBV7-8 and J is TRBJ1-4, with a possible D match to TRBD1 (5 bases). CDR3 size: 15 residues. The germline gives CDR1 SGHVS, CDR2 FQNEAQ. V lost 5 bases to trimming and J lost 7 bases, with 17 bases between them. In DNA form, the CDR3 reads TGTGCCAGCAGCCCCCGGGGGGGTTTTAGTGAAAAACTGTTTTTT. Translation: CASSPRGGFSEKLFF.

V usage is TRBV6-5 and J usage is TRBJ1-2, with D possibly being TRBD1 (5 bases). V lost 5 bases and J lost 3, with 13 bases in between. The CDR3 length is 14 residues. Germline assignment: CDR1 MNHEY and CDR2 SVGAGI. The CDR3 DNA follows: TGTGCCAGCAGTACTGCCGGGACGGACTATGGCTACACCTTC. Its protein product is CASSTAGTDYGYTF.

V and J are TRBV7-8 and TRBJ2-1; 12 bases fit TRBD2. The CDR3 sequence is 15 residues long. V dropped 3 bases and J dropped 5; count of bases not matched to a gene: 2. Germline V CDR1 and CDR2: SGHVS, FQNEAQ. CDR3 loop: CASSFWTSGNNEQFF. The CDR3 DNA reads as TGTGCCAGCAGCTTCTGGACTAGCGGGAACAATGAGCAGTTCTTC.

The rearrangement links TRBV18 to TRBJ1-3; D is unclear. In germline, CDR1 is KGHSH, CDR2 LQKENI. CDR3 length equals 17 residues. Trimming pared 0 bases from V and 4 bases from J, leaving 16 bases between. Here the CDR3 reads CASSPPIGISSGNTIYF. The CDR3 DNA reads TGTGCCAGCTCACCACCGATAGGGATCTCTAGCGGAAACACCATATATTTT.

This sequence joins TRBV5-4 and TRBJ2-1, with 8 bases that match TRBD2. The germline V gene has CDR1 SGHNT and CDR2 YYREEE (reference sequence). The V segment lost 5 bases and the J segment 7 bases; nucleotides outside the gene matches: 14. This CDR3 contains 16 residues. The CDR3 DNA sequence: TGTGCCAGCAGTCGTGTGGGATCGGGGGGGCAAAATGAGCAGTTCTTC. As protein: CASSRVGSGGQNEQFF.

The V and J genes are TRBV2 and TRBJ2-2, with a weak D call TRBD1 (6 bases). V was trimmed by 0 bases and J by 4 bases, leaving 15 bases between them. The CDR3 is 17 residues long. Germline-derived CDR1 and CDR2 are SNHLY and FYNNEI. The CDR3 is CASSEAAGLGATGELFF. The CDR3 DNA sequence: TGTGCCAGCAGTGAAGCCGCCGGATTGGGGGCCACCGGGGAGCTGTTTTTT.

The CDR3 nucleotides read TGTGCCAGCAGCCAAATGGGCGGGGGCCCCGGAGAGACCCAGTACTTC. Protein product: CASSQMGGGPGETQYF. The chain recombines TRBV4-2 with TRBJ2-5, with D maybe TRBD2 (7 bases). The CDR3 loop spans 16 amino acids. The V end lost 2 bases, the J end lost 4 bases, and 17 bases lay between the germline ends. Germline assignment: CDR1 LGHNA and CDR2 YNFKEQ.

The chain is built from TRBV2 and TRBJ2-1, with 10 bases that match TRBD2. The CDR3 spans 13 residues. Per germline, CDR1 SNHLY and CDR2 FYNNEI. V trimming: 10 bases; J trimming: 2 bases; junction bases outside the gene matches: 2. DNA of the CDR3: TGTGCCATCGGGACTAGCGCCTACAATGAGCAGTTCTTC. Translation: CAIGTSAYNEQFF.

The J gene is TRBJ1-4, the V gene TRBV14; no firm D call. V lost 6 bases and J 8 bases, leaving 19 bases between the germline ends. CDR1 and CDR2 from the germline V gene are SGHDN and FVKESK. The CDR3 is 15 residues long. CDR3 nucleotide sequence: TGTGCCAGCAGACTATCGGGGTTCGCCCACGAAAAACTGTTTTTT. Protein sequence: CASRLSGFAHEKLFF.